The clone carrying this T cell receptor (beta chain) was seen more than once but under ten times. The antigen is not known. One entry per CDR3 protein, called by TCRdb with MiXCR from the RT-PCR reads. The sample contains hundreds of thousands of distinct CDR3 sequences, approximately 13% of which appear only once. The data derive from a study of response to subunit inactivated influenza vaccine. Study conclusions and caveats: T cells newly recruited by each seasonal influenza vaccination are few, the authors suggested.

The trim removed 0 bases at V and 4 bases at J, leaving 3 bases unmatched. Germline CDR1 reads MGHRA; CDR2 reads YSYEKL. CDR3 length: 15 amino acids. The TCR was taken from a man aged 45-60 years who received an inactivated influenza vaccine. The sample was PBMCs from blood, taken about 40 days after vaccination. The J gene is TRBJ2-3, the V gene TRBV4-1; 8 bases agree with TRBD2. Written as DNA, the CDR3 is TGCGCCAGCAGCCAAGAGCGGGGGGCGTCAGATACGCAGTATTTT. It specifies CASSQERGASDTQYF.